The sequence of this T cell receptor (beta chain) was determined in a study of CD8 T cells in ankylosing spondylitis. Quantitative 5'-RACE with molecular barcodes produced the TCR beta libraries. MiXCR was run by TCRdb on the 5' RACE reads, yielding one entry per CDR3 protein. This sample carries around 890,000 distinct CDR3 sequences, 10% to 15% of them seen once, and the ten largest clones take 0.51%. This CDR3 region has 15 residues. V was clipped by 4 bases and J by 0 bases, with 10 bases between them. Per the germline V gene, CDR1 is MGHDK and CDR2 is SYGVNS. A word on this clonotype: Its specificity is not known.

General study findings and limits: A TCR beta motif of 7 or 8 highly homologous variants appeared characteristic of ankylosing spondylitis blood. Several of the motif variants were reported before in synovial fluid and blood from reactive arthritis. Enrichment of disease-linked clones was reportedly significant in matched ankylosing spondylitis synovial fluid.

This TCR was sampled from a male donor with ankylosing spondylitis. Specimen: blood, either unsorted or a sorted T cell fraction (not recorded which). The V gene is TRBV25-1, the J gene TRBJ1-5, with a possible D match to TRBD1 (6 bases). CDR3 nucleotides: TGTGCCAGCAGTGCACAGGGAGATAGCAATCAGCCCCAGCATTTT. Translation: CASSAQGDSNQPQHF.